This entry is about one T cell receptor (beta chain). Its cognate antigen is unknown. PCR was performed a second time for 7 to 11 cycles using a sample-barcoded 5' primer and a J-beta primer mix. TCRdb reprocessed the 5' RACE reads via MiXCR and lists one record per CDR3 protein. The sample yields hundreds of thousands of distinct CDR3 sequences, 46% seen once. The CDR3 extends over 14 amino acids. The sample originates from a study of blood T cells in healthy people across ages. A minimum of 7 million PBMCs was isolated per sample. Study-level results: Per million T cells, TCR beta diversity dropped about linearly as age rose. Compared with aged donors, long-lived donors showed fewer expanded clones, suggesting selection.

This TCR was sampled from a man older than 75 in good health. The sequenced material came from blood. The chain joins TRBV21-1 to TRBJ2-7; the DNA was not compared with TRBD1, the D call given in the table. TRBV21-1 has pseudogene status. The CDR3 spells CASSNVDSHREQYF. The CDR3 nucleotides read TGTGCCAGCAGCAACGTGGACAGCCACCGGGAGCAGTACTTC.